The 12 T cell receptor beta chains reported below all come from one sample, sequenced in a study of T cell repertoires in cytomegalovirus infection. These receptors' antigens are unknown. TCRdb called the reads again in MiXCR, with one record for every CDR3 protein. The data show roughly 700,000 distinct CDR3 sequences, around 30% seen once. The sample in question was cultured PBMCs, obtained from culture after CMV antigen stimulation. The receptors derive from a human donor in good health (CMV status not recorded). Some clones in this sample may be carry-over from other donors' samples.

This sequence joins TRBV7-8 and TRBJ1-1; TRBD1 might be the D (5 bases). This CDR3 contains 17 residues. Germline assignment: CDR1 SGHVS and CDR2 FQNEAQ. The ends were cut back, 5 bases at V and 1 base at J, with 20 bases in the middle. Here the CDR3 reads CASSHRVGRQGNTEAFF. Written as DNA, the CDR3 is TGTGCCAGCAGCCACCGGGTGGGGAGGCAGGGGAACACTGAAGCTTTCTTT.

This chain links TRBV5-1 with TRBJ1-2; no clear D gene. Germline CDR1 is SGHRS and CDR2 is YFSETQ. Trimming took 4 bases from V and 4 from J, leaving 8 bases between them. The CDR3 sequence is 12 residues long. CDR3 residues: CASSMDGYGYTF. DNA for the CDR3: TGCGCCAGCAGCATGGACGGCTATGGCTACACCTTC. The full variable domain, with the rest looked up from reference TRBV5-1 and TRBJ1-2, is KAGVTQTPRYLIKTRGQQVTLSCSPISGHRSVSWYQQTPGQGLQFLFEYFSETQRNKGNFPGRFSGRQFSNSRSEMNVSTLELGDSALYLCASSMDGYGYTFGSGTRLTVV.

V gene TRBV7-4 combines with J gene TRBJ2-5; the D is unclear. Trimming left V 5 bases short and J 4 bases short, with 14 bases between. The CDR3 totals 14 residues. Germline CDR1 is SGHVT and CDR2 is SQSDAQ. CDR3: CASSVGFSGETQYF. CDR3 nucleotides: TGTGCCAGCAGCGTAGGATTTTCAGGAGAGACCCAGTACTTC.

The chain joins TRBV4-2 to TRBJ2-3, with D perhaps being TRBD1 or TRBD2 (7 bases each). The CDR3 is 15 residues long. The germline V gene has CDR1 LGHNA and CDR2 YNFKEQ. With 4 bases removed from V and 0 bases from J, the gap between germline ends came to 11 bases. CDR3 sequence reads: CASSPGGDSTDTQYF. The CDR3 DNA reads as TGTGCCAGCAGCCCAGGGGGGGACAGCACAGATACGCAGTATTTT.

The chain's CDR3 is CASSWGTSEETQYF. The CDR3 nucleotides are TGTGCCAGCAGCTGGGGGACTAGCGAAGAGACCCAGTACTTC. The V and J genes are TRBV11-2 and TRBJ2-5; TRBD2 aligns across 10 bases. J gave up 3 bases and V 4 bases, and 2 bases lay outside the gene matches. Germline lookup yields CDR1 SGHAT and CDR2 FQNNGV. The CDR3 is 14 amino acids.

CDR3 bases: TGTGCCAGCAGTTTTCTGGGACCCTTTAACTATGGCTACACCTTC. This sequence encodes CASSFLGPFNYGYTF. This chain joins TRBV28 and TRBJ1-2; D possibly corresponds to TRBD1 (5 bases). Germline CDR1 is MDHEN and CDR2 is SYDVKM. Trimming pared 3 bases from V and 1 base from J, leaving 12 bases between. The CDR3 runs to 15 residues.

In its sample, this clonotype was seen a few times. The chain couples TRBV7-8 to TRBJ2-7, with D maybe TRBD2 (6 bases). Germline CDR1 SGHVS, CDR2 FQNEAQ. V lost 6 bases, J lost 5 bases, and 17 bases lay in between. The CDR3 contains 14 residues. CDR3 amino acids: CASREWGERDEQYF. Here the CDR3 DNA reads TGTGCCAGCAGGGAATGGGGGGAGAGGGACGAGCAGTACTTC.

This clonotype was counted a few times. The genes are TRBV12-3 or TRBV12-4 and TRBJ2-3; D ambiguous. This CDR3 has 15 residues. Trimming left V 3 bases short and J 2 bases short, with 12 bases between. The CDR3 DNA sequence: TGTGCCAGCAGTTTCCCCGGGCAAACCACAGATACGCAGTATTTT. Translated, it gives CASSFPGQTTDTQYF.

The chain employs TRBV19 and TRBJ2-1; 9 bases are shared with TRBD1. Germline V gives CDR1 LNHDA, CDR2 SQIVND (reference sequence). The CDR3 consists of 14 residues. V lost 10 bases, J lost 1 base, and 5 bases stayed unmatched. The CDR3 reads CATQDRGSYNEQFF. The DNA of the CDR3 is TGTGCCACCCAGGACAGGGGTTCCTACAATGAGCAGTTCTTC.

V usage is TRBV6-2 or TRBV6-3 and J usage is TRBJ1-1, with D unclear. Trimming took 6 bases from V and 0 from J, leaving 11 bases between them. The CDR3 has 14 residues. From germline, CDR1 is MNHEY and CDR2 SVGEGT. The CDR3 DNA follows: TGTGCCAGCAGCATAAGCCGAATGAACACTGAAGCTTTCTTT. It encodes CASSISRMNTEAFF.

V gene TRBV11-2 combines with J gene TRBJ1-1; D is undetermined. Trimming removed 5 bases from V and 1 base from J, with 14 bases in between. This CDR3 contains 15 residues. Germline loops: CDR1 SGHAT, CDR2 FQNNGV. The CDR3 reads CASSIAAPPNTEAFF. The CDR3 DNA follows: TGTGCCAGCAGCATTGCAGCGCCACCGAACACTGAAGCTTTCTTT.

This clonotype appeared a few times. The J gene is TRBJ1-5, the V gene TRBV7-8; weak D call: TRBD1 (5 bases). Trimming left V 1 base short and J 7 bases short, with 8 bases between. The CDR3 loop spans 13 amino acids. CDR1 SGHVS and CDR2 FQNEAQ come from the germline V gene. CDR3 sequence: CASSLGTRQPQHF. The CDR3 DNA reads TGTGCCAGCAGCTTAGGGACAAGACAGCCCCAGCATTTT.